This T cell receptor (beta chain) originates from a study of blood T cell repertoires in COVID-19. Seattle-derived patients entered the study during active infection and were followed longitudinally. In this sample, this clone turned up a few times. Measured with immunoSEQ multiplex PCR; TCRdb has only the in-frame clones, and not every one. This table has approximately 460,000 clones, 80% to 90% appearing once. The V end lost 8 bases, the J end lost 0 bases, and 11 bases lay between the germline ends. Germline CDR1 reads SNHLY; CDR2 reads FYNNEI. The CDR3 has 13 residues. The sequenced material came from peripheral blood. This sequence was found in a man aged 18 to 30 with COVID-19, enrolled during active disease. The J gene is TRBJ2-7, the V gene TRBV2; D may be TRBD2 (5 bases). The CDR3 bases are TGTGCCAGCCAAGAGGGCAGCTCCTACGAGCAGTACTTC. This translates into CASQEGSSYEQYF. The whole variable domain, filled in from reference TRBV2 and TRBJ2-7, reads EPEVTQTPSHQVTQMGQEVILRCVPISNHLYFYWYRQILGQKVEFLVSFYNNEISEKSEIFDDQFSVERPDGSNFTLKIRSTKLEDSAMYFCASQEGSSYEQYFGPGTRLTVT.